In this sample, the clone carrying this TCR beta chain turned up a few times. V was pared by 1 base and J by 4 bases, with 10 bases between. Germline values: CDR1 LGHNT, CDR2 FRNRAP. The CDR3 sequence is 15 residues long. This record comes from a study of cytomegalovirus exposure and HLA in healthy donors. The wider study: For the roughly 400 genotyped donors, roughly 80% fell within the Caucasian-associated ancestry cluster.

The PCR employed 60 Vbeta primers together with 13 Jbeta primers. Method: immunoSEQ multiplex PCR; TCRdb's copy keeps in-frame clones and lacks some. This table has 120,000 to 150,000 clones, about two thirds appearing once. V is TRBV12-5 and J is TRBJ2-2; D is perhaps TRBD2 (7 bases). The clonotype was recovered from a middle-aged man in good health and CMV-seronegative. Sequencing used PBMCs. CDR3 loop: CASGLGRGGTGELFF. Written as DNA, the CDR3 is TGTGCTAGTGGTTTGGGGAGGGGGGGCACCGGGGAGCTGTTTTTT.